Listed below are T cell receptor beta chains from one sample, sequenced in a study of a mutant IDH1 vaccine in newly diagnosed glioma. No antigen is known for these receptors. Here immunoSEQ multiplex PCR was the method, and the copy in TCRdb shows in-frame clones only, minus some. The sample lists fewer than 150,000 clones, about 90% occurring once. This material consisted of PBMCs, taken from a glioma patient whose treatment included an IDH1 peptide vaccine. The receptors stem from a woman aged 45-65 years with glioma. Each CDR3 is given with its conserved first and last residue. A D gene is named only where the DNA matches it firmly. Clone sizes are given selectively: once, few, many, or a class where the clone is expanded.

clone size: .; D gene: .; V gene: TRBV2; J gene: TRBJ2-5; CDR3 protein: CASSGRTFQETQYF; CDR3 DNA: TGTGCCAGCAGTGGGCGGACTTTCCAAGAGACCCAGTACTTC
clone size: .; D gene: TRBD2; V gene: TRBV2; J gene: TRBJ2-3; CDR3 protein: CAMGLAASTDTQYF; CDR3 DNA: TGTGCCATGGGACTAGCGGCTAGCACAGATACGCAGTATTTT
clone size: .; D gene: .; V gene: TRBV11-2; J gene: TRBJ2-7; CDR3 protein: CASSLRFLGAYEQYF; CDR3 DNA: TGTGCCAGCAGCTTAAGATTTCTCGGCGCCTACGAGCAGTACTTC
clone size: .; D gene: TRBD1; V gene: TRBV11-1; J gene: TRBJ2-7; CDR3 protein: CASSPNGQGYEQYF; CDR3 DNA: TGTGCCAGCAGCCCCAACGGACAGGGCTACGAGCAGTACTTC
clone size: .; D gene: .; V gene: TRBV2; J gene: TRBJ1-6; CDR3 protein: CASRSGPNSPLHF; CDR3 DNA: TGTGCCAGCAGGTCAGGGCCGAATTCACCCCTCCACTTT
clone size: .; D gene: .; V gene: TRBV7-9; J gene: TRBJ1-1; CDR3 protein: CASSLGGGAEAFF; CDR3 DNA: TGTGCCAGCAGCCTTGGGGGCGGCGCTGAAGCTTTCTTT
clone size: once; D gene: .; V gene: TRBV7-9; J gene: TRBJ2-7; CDR3 protein: CASSLAQEYEQYF; CDR3 DNA: TGTGCCAGCAGCTTAGCTCAAGAGTACGAGCAGTACTTC
clone size: .; D gene: TRBD1; V gene: TRBV14; J gene: TRBJ1-2; CDR3 protein: CASSLRTGGAEGYTF; CDR3 DNA: TGTGCCAGCAGCCTCCGGACAGGGGGCGCGGAGGGCTACACCTTC
clone size: .; D gene: .; V gene: TRBV29-1; J gene: TRBJ1-1; CDR3 protein: CSPLGPYHTEAFF; CDR3 DNA: TGCAGCCCTCTCGGGCCATACCACACTGAAGCTTTCTTT
clone size: .; D gene: .; V gene: TRBV27; J gene: TRBJ2-1; CDR3 protein: CASSTRGLNEQFF; CDR3 DNA: TGTGCCAGCAGTACCCGGGGGCTTAATGAGCAGTTCTTC